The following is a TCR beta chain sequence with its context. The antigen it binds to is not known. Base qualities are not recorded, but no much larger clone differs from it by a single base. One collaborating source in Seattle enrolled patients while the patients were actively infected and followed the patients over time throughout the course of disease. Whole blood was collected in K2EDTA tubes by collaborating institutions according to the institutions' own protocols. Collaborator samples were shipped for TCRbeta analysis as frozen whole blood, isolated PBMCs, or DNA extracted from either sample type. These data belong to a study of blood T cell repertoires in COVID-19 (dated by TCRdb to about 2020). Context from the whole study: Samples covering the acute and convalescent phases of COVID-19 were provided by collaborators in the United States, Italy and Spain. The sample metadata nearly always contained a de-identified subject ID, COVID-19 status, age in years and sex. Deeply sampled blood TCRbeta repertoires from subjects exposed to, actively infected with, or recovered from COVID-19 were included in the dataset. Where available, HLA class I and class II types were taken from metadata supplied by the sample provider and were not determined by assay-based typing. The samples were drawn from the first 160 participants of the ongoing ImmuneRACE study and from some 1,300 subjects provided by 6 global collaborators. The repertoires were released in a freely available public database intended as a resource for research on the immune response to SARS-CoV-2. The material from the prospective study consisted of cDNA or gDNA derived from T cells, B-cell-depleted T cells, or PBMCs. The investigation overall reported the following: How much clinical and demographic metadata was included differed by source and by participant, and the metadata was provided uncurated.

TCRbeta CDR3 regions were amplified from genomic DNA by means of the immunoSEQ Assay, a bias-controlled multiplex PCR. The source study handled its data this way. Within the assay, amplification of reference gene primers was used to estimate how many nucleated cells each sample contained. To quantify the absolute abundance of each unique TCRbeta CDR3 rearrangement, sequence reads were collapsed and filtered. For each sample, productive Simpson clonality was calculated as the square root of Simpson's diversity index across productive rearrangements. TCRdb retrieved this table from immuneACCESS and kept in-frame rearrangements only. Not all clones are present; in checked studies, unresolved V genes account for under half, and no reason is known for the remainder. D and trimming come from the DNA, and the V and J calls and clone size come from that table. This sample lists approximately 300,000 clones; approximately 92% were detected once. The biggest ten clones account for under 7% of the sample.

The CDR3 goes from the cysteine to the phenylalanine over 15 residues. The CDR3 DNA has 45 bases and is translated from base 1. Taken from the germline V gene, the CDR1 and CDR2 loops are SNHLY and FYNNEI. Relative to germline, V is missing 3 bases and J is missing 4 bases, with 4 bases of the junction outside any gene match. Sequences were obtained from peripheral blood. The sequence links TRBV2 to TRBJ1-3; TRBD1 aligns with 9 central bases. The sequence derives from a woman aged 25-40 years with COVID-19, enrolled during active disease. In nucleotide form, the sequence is TGTGCCAGCAGTGAGTCGACAGGGGGAGGAAACACCATATATTTT. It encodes CASSESTGGGNTIYF.